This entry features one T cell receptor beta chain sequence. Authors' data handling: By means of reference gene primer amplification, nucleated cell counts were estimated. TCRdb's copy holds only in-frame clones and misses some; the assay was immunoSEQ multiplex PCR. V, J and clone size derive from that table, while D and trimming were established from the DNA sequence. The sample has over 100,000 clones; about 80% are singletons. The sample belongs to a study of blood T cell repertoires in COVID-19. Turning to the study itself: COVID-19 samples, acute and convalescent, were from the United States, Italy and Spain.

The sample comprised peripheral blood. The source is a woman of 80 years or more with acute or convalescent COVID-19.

This chain's CDR3 is CATSTRTGQEKLFF. CDR3 in DNA: TGTGCCACCAGCACACGGACAGGGCAAGAAAAACTGTTTTTT. V and J are TRBV15 and TRBJ1-4, with 8 bases that match TRBD1. This CDR3 has 14 residues. The J segment lost 8 bases and the V segment lost 4 bases, leaving 6 bases of the junction unmatched. CDR1 and CDR2 (germline): LNHNV, YYDKDF (reference sequence).